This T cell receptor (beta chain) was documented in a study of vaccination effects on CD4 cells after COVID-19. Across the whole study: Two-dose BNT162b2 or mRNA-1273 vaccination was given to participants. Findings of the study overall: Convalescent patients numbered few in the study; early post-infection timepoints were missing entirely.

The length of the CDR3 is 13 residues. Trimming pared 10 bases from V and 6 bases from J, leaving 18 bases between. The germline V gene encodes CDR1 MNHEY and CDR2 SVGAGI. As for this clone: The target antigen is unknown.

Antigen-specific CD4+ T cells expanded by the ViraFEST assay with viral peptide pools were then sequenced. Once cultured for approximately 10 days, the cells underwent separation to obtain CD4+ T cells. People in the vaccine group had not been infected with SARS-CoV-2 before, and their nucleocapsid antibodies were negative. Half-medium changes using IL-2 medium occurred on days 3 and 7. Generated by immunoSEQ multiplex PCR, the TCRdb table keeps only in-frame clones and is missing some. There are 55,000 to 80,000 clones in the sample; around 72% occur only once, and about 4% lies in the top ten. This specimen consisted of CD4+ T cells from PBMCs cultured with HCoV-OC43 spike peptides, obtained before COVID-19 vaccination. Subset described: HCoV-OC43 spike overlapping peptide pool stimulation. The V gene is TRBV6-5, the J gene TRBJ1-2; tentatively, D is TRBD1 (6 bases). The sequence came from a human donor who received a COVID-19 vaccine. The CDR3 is CATQLAGADGYTF. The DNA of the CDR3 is TGTGCCACCCAGTTAGCAGGGGCTGATGGCTACACCTTC.